This T cell receptor beta chain was sequenced in a study of cytomegalovirus exposure and HLA in healthy donors. Broader study findings: When analyzed later, a missense DCLRE1C variant was found to be linked to TCR beta V- and J-gene trimming. An assumption of roughly uniform sequencing depth across donors underlay the presence/absence analyses.

This clone has a single count. What it binds is unknown. The CDR3 sequence is 17 residues long. V dropped 2 bases and J dropped 5; count of bases not matched to a gene: 14. In germline, CDR1 is KGHSH, CDR2 LQKENI. Researchers ran the PCR with 60 Vbeta and 13 Jbeta primers. TCRdb keeps only in-frame clones here, not all; method: immunoSEQ multiplex PCR. The data show about 140,000 clones, with over 65% seen just once and 1.6% held by the top ten. The sequenced material came from PBMCs. This receptor was taken from a woman in her 30s in good health and CMV-seronegative. The chain has TRBV18 and TRBJ2-7; 8 bases are a match to TRBD1. CDR3 nucleotide sequence: TGTGCCAGCTCACCAAATCAACCAGCAGGGGGCCCGGACGAGCAGTACTTC. Translating it yields CASSPNQPAGGPDEQYF.